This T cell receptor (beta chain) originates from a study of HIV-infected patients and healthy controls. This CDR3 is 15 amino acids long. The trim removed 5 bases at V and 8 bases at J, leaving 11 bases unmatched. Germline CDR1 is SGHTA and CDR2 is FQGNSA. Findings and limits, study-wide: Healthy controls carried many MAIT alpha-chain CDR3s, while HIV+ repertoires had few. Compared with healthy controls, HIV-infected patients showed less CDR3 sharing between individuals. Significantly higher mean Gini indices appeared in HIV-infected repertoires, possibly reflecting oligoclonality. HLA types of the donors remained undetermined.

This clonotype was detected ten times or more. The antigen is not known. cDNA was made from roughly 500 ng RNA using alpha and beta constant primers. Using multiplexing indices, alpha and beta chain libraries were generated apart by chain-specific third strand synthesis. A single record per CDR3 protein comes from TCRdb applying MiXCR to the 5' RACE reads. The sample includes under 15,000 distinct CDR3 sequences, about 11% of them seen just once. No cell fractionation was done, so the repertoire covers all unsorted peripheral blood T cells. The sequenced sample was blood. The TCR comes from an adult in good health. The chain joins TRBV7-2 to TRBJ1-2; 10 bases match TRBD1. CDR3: CASSPDRGRLVGYTF. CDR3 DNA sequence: TGTGCCAGCAGCCCGGACAGGGGGAGACTTGTGGGCTACACCTTC.